This is a list of T cell receptor beta chains from one sample in a study of blood T cells in healthy people across ages. MiXCR was run by TCRdb on the 5' RACE reads, yielding one entry per CDR3 protein. Among 600,000 to 850,000 distinct CDR3 sequences listed, roughly 43% were seen once. Sequencing was carried out using blood. These receptors came from a woman aged 60-75 years in good health. The CDR3 runs from the conserved cysteine through the conserved F or W. A D gene is named only where the DNA matches it firmly. Rows may omit the clone size; those that give it use once, few, many or a size class.

clone size | J gene | D gene | V gene | CDR3 protein | CDR3 DNA
NA | TRBJ1-2 | NA | TRBV13 | CASSFGGGGIGYPNGYTF | TGTGCCAGCAGCTTCGGAGGGGGAGGGATAGGATACCCTAATGGCTACACCTTC
NA | TRBJ2-7 | TRBD1 | TRBV12-3/TRBV12-4 | CASSLRQGHMNEQYF | TGTGCCAGCAGTTTAAGACAGGGCCATATGAATGAGCAGTACTTC
once | TRBJ2-7 | NA | TRBV11-2 | CAGSLDVDYNEQYF | TGTGCCGGCAGCTTGGATGTGGATTACAATGAGCAGTACTTC
NA | TRBJ1-5 | NA | TRBV12-3/TRBV12-4 | CASSPAASLSNQPQHF | TGTGCCAGCAGTCCTGCCGCCAGTTTAAGCAATCAGCCCCAGCATTTT
few | TRBJ1-4 | TRBD1 | TRBV29-1 | CSGGQAANEKLFF | TGCAGCGGGGGACAGGCGGCTAATGAAAAACTGTTTTTT
NA | TRBJ1-1 | NA | TRBV2 | CASSEFGTGSWKAFF | TGTGCCAGCAGTGAATTCGGCACGGGTTCCTGGAAAGCTTTCTTT
NA | TRBJ2-3 | NA | TRBV7-9 | CASSSSLATGTDTQYF | TGTGCCAGTAGCTCCTCTCTAGCGACGGGCACAGATACGCAGTATTTT
many | TRBJ2-7 | NA | TRBV12-5 | CASGLRSYASYEQYF | TGTGCTAGTGGTTTGAGGAGCTACGCGTCCTACGAGCAGTACTTC
NA | TRBJ2-7 | NA | TRBV6-5 | CASSYFLGGAPYEQYF | TGTGCCAGCAGTTACTTCCTAGGAGGGGCCCCCTACGAGCAGTACTTC
NA | TRBJ2-1 | TRBD1 | TRBV5-6 | CASSWRDRDSNEQFF | TGTGCCAGCAGCTGGAGGGACAGGGATTCCAATGAGCAGTTCTTC
NA | TRBJ2-7 | NA | TRBV27 | CASSLSVRADEQYF | TGTGCCAGCAGTTTATCGGTAAGAGCGGACGAGCAGTACTTC
few | TRBJ2-3 | NA | TRBV4-3 | CASSARPRSSTDTQYF | TGCGCCAGCTCGGCGCGGCCGCGGTCTAGCACAGATACGCAGTATTTT
NA | TRBJ2-6 | NA | TRBV27 | CASTTIGLSGANVLTF | TGTGCCAGTACCACGATAGGGCTGAGTGGGGCCAACGTCCTGACTTTC
few | TRBJ1-1 | NA | TRBV4-1 | CASSQGWMDTEAFF | TGCGCCAGCAGCCAGGGTTGGATGGACACTGAAGCTTTCTTT
NA | TRBJ2-5 | TRBD2 | TRBV10-3 | CAIMPLAGGTQYF | TGTGCCATCATGCCCCTAGCGGGGGGGACCCAGTACTTC
NA | TRBJ2-3 | NA | TRBV29-1 | CSVVVGSQGDTQYF | TGCAGCGTTGTGGTTGGGTCCCAGGGAGATACGCAGTATTTT
few | TRBJ2-5 | TRBD1 | TRBV9 | CASSVGAPGQYKEQYF | TGTGCCAGCAGCGTAGGCGCCCCGGGACAGTACAAAGAGCAGTACTTC
once | TRBJ1-2 | TRBD1 | TRBV5-1 | CASSLEGQGTRGYTF | TGCGCCAGCAGCTTGGAAGGACAGGGGACGCGAGGCTACACCTTC
NA | TRBJ2-6 | NA | TRBV29-1 | CSVEEGEMRANVLTF | TGCAGCGTTGAAGAAGGAGAGATGAGGGCCAACGTCCTGACTTTC
few | TRBJ2-5 | NA | TRBV20-1 | CSARKPWDFHQETQYF | TGCAGTGCTAGAAAGCCCTGGGACTTCCACCAAGAGACCCAGTACTTC
NA | TRBJ2-1 | TRBD2 | TRBV29-1 | CSVGNVLAGGREQFF | TGCAGCGTTGGGAACGTACTAGCGGGAGGGAGGGAGCAGTTCTTC
NA | TRBJ2-1 | NA | TRBV6-5 | CASSVGFNEQFF | TGTGCCAGCAGTGTAGGCTTCAATGAGCAGTTCTTC
few | TRBJ2-7 | NA | TRBV5-1 | CASSLPSNPGEQYF | TGCGCCAGCAGCCTCCCAAGTAATCCTGGAGAGCAGTACTTC
NA | TRBJ2-4 | NA | TRBV2 | CASSDTGGTVLAKNIQYF | TGTGCCAGCAGTGATACGGGAGGGACAGTTCTAGCCAAAAACATTCAGTACTTC
NA | TRBJ2-5 | NA | TRBV7-6 | CASSPSVGPRRRETQYF | TGTGCCAGCAGCCCATCGGTTGGGCCCCGGAGGAGAGAGACCCAGTACTTC
NA | TRBJ1-2 | NA | TRBV2 | CARDSNYGYTF | TGTGCCAGGGACAGCAACTATGGCTACACCTTC
NA | TRBJ2-7 | TRBD2 | TRBV2 | CASGGTSGIGEQYF | TGTGCCAGCGGAGGGACTAGCGGGATAGGCGAGCAGTACTTC
few | TRBJ1-2 | TRBD1 | TRBV20-1 | CSARRQGGIDGYTF | TGCAGTGCCCGAAGACAGGGCGGAATAGATGGCTACACCTTC